This T cell receptor beta chain emerged from a study of patients and donors after allogeneic stem cell transplantation. This clonotype has more than one count but fewer than ten. CDR3 length: 12 residues. The V end lost 11 bases, the J end lost 2 bases, and 12 bases lay between the germline ends. Using its own MiXCR run on the RT-PCR reads, TCRdb lists one record per CDR3 protein. The data contain about 960,000 distinct CDR3 sequences, roughly 18% of them singletons. The chain uses TRBV12-3 or TRBV12-4 and TRBJ1-2, with D hard to call. This receptor was obtained from a human donor who was either an allogeneic HSCT recipient or a stem cell or donor lymphocyte infusion donor (not recorded which). It is not recorded whose cells these are; they may come from a transplant donor. The sample taken for sequencing was blood, either unsorted or a sorted T cell fraction (not recorded which). As DNA, the CDR3 is TGTGCCGGACGACGTGGGAACTATGGCTACACCTTC. Translating it yields CAGRRGNYGYTF.